This T cell receptor beta chain was documented in a study of follicular helper T cells after annual influenza vaccination. Time point meaning: 2015-2016 season, pre-vaccination. TCRB sequencing was done at Survey resolution level. Measured with immunoSEQ multiplex PCR; TCRdb has only the in-frame clones, and not every one. The sample contains thousands of clones, about 82% of which appear only once. With 7 bases clipped from V and 8 bases from J, the junction kept 15 bases outside the gene matches. Per germline, CDR1 SGHAT and CDR2 FQNNGV. The CDR3 is 16 residues long. Remarks on this clone: The antigen remains unidentified.

Study-level points and caveats: Most later recoveries of Day 7 ICOS+CD38+ clones were ICOS-CD38- cTfh. Each annual vaccination recalled recurring oligoclonal ICOS+CD38+ cTfh clonotypes.

This chain connects TRBV11-2 to TRBJ2-1; 9 positions agree with TRBD2. The receptor comes from an adult who received the influenza vaccine. Sequencing used CXCR5- memory CD4+ T cells sorted from blood, obtained on the day of influenza vaccination. CDR3 residues: CASIKQEGGGAYEQFF. CDR3 nucleotide sequence: TGTGCCAGCATCAAACAAGAGGGCGGGGGGGCCTATGAGCAGTTCTTC.